The clone carrying this TCR beta chain was seen only once. Germline V gene sequence: CDR1 SGHRS, CDR2 YFSETQ. The CDR3 length is 15 residues. The ends were cut back, 4 bases at V and 0 bases at J, with 12 bases in the middle. The data belong to a study of blood T cell repertoires in COVID-19. The method was immunoSEQ multiplex PCR; TCRdb's version includes in-frame clones alone and lacks a portion of them. The sample includes about 250,000 clones, roughly 90% of them seen just once. The source of this sequence is a woman between 45 and 60 years old who had recovered from COVID-19. The V and J genes are TRBV5-1 and TRBJ2-3, with a weak D call TRBD2 (5 bases). Sequencing was done on a sample of PBMCs or T cells enriched from blood (not recorded which). CDR3 amino acids: CASSLSGASTDTQYF. For the CDR3, the DNA is TGCGCCAGCAGCCTAAGCGGTGCTAGCACAGATACGCAGTATTTT.